These 21 T cell receptor beta chains were all obtained from the same sample, sequenced in a study of Graves' ophthalmopathy and Graves' hyperthyroidism. As the template, RNA transcripts were used to amplify TCR beta CDR3 regions. Second-round multiplex PCR followed a first-round RT-PCR using HTBI primers. MiXCR, applied by TCRdb to the multiplex PCR reads, yields one record per CDR3 protein. The sample has hundreds of thousands of distinct CDR3 sequences, 20% to 25% seen once. The material sequenced was peripheral blood. These receptors all come from a woman under 30 with stable Graves' hyperthyroidism.

By share of the sample, this clonotype is large. The chain uses TRBV20-1 and TRBJ1-5; maybe TRBD1 (5 bases). Trimming cost V 3 bases and J 9 bases, with 18 bases left between them. Germline V gene data show CDR1 as DFQATT and CDR2 as SNEGSKA (reference sequence). The CDR3 is made up of 14 amino acids. CDR3 protein: CSASAGEVVMPQHF. DNA for the CDR3: TGCAGTGCTAGCGCGGGGGAGGTCGTTATGCCCCAGCATTTT.

At least ten counts were recorded for this clonotype. The chain joins TRBV6-1 to TRBJ1-2; unclear D gene. Germline CDR1 and CDR2: MNHNS and SASEGT. This CDR3 has 12 residues. V dropped 2 bases and J dropped 4 bases, with 5 bases sitting between them. The DNA of the CDR3 is TGTGCCAGCAGTGAATACTCCTATGGCTACACCTTC. Protein: CASSEYSYGYTF.

This clonotype was found many times. This sequence joins TRBV14 and TRBJ1-1; D not certain. Germline assignment: CDR1 SGHDN and CDR2 FVKESK. This CDR3 spans 12 amino acids. Trimming took 4 bases from V and 4 from J, leaving 7 bases between them. The CDR3 DNA follows: TGTGCCAGCAGCCCCGGGTTCACTGAAGCTTTCTTT. This gives the protein CASSPGFTEAFF.

At least ten counts were recorded for this clonotype. V gene TRBV27 combines with J gene TRBJ2-5; 7 bases match TRBD2. The V segment lost 3 bases and the J segment 5 bases; nucleotides outside the gene matches: 9. The CDR3 is 15 amino acids. Germline V gene data show CDR1 as MNHEY and CDR2 as SMNVEV (reference sequence). The CDR3 spells CASSFSAAGGETQYF. The CDR3 bases are TGTGCCAGCAGTTTTTCAGCGGCCGGGGGGGAGACCCAGTACTTC.

The table lists this clonotype with many counts. This rearrangement joins TRBV20-1 to TRBJ2-7; D is undetermined. The CDR3 runs 13 residues. Germline V gene data show CDR1 as DFQATT and CDR2 as SNEGSKA (reference sequence). Trimming removed 0 bases from V and 4 bases from J, with 10 bases in between. The CDR3 loop reads CSARDPKTYEQYF. Here the CDR3 DNA reads TGCAGTGCTAGAGACCCTAAGACGTACGAGCAGTACTTC.

The table lists this clonotype with many counts. The chain carries TRBV11-2 and TRBJ1-1, with 8 bases identical to TRBD1. This CDR3 has 17 residues. Per germline, CDR1 SGHAT and CDR2 FQNNGV. V lost 5 bases, J lost 6 bases, and 17 bases stayed unmatched. This CDR3 is CASSPPGQVDFGAEAFF. As DNA, the CDR3 is TGTGCCAGCAGCCCCCCGGGACAGGTTGACTTTGGCGCTGAAGCTTTCTTT.

V gene TRBV10-3 combines with J gene TRBJ1-2; D is possibly TRBD1 (6 bases). Trimming shortened V by 6 bases and J by 6 bases, and 14 bases separated the two germline ends. Germline lookup yields CDR1 ENHRY and CDR2 SYGVKD. The CDR3 is 13 amino acids. The CDR3 here is CAIRGRGVDGYTF. CDR3 DNA: TGTGCCATCAGAGGCAGGGGCGTGGATGGCTACACCTTC.

This clonotype has ten or more counts. This chain connects TRBV10-3 to TRBJ2-7; possible D gene TRBD2, 5 bases. The CDR3 has 12 residues. Germline CDR1 ENHRY, CDR2 SYGVKD. V lost 0 bases and J 7 bases, leaving 7 bases between the germline ends. CDR3 loop: CAISESRGEQYF. CDR3 coding DNA: TGTGCCATCAGTGAGTCGCGAGGGGAGCAGTACTTC.

This clonotype was seen only a few times. The CDR3 sequence is CASRLAGAVTGELFF. CDR3 coding DNA: TGTGCCAGCAGACTAGCGGGAGCCGTTACCGGGGAGCTGTTTTTT. The chain uses TRBV25-1 and TRBJ2-2; 11 bases align to TRBD2. Unmatched junction bases numbered 5, after V lost 6 bases and J lost 5 bases. This CDR3 contains 15 residues. CDR1 MGHDK and CDR2 SYGVNS come from the germline V gene.

This clonotype was seen many times. The CDR3 here is CASSSTTAPVTSPLHF. CDR3 sequence (DNA): TGTGCCAGCAGCTCCACGACTGCTCCCGTGACTTCACCCCTCCACTTT. The chain links TRBV9 to TRBJ1-6; unclear D gene. Trimming removed 4 bases from V and 9 bases from J, with 20 bases in between. CDR1 and CDR2 from the germline V gene are SGDLS and YYNGEE. The CDR3 has 16 residues.

This clonotype was seen repeatedly, ten times or more. The rearrangement joins TRBV7-8 to TRBJ1-1; D possibly corresponds to TRBD1 (6 bases). CDR3 length: 18 residues. Germline-derived CDR1 and CDR2 are SGHVS and FQNEAQ. Deletions cut 6 bases from V and 0 bases from J, with 23 bases between. CDR3 nucleotides: TGTGCCAGCAGACCAAGCACCGGGTCCCAGGGGATGAACACTGAAGCTTTCTTT. It specifies CASRPSTGSQGMNTEAFF.

This clonotype was observed many times. The chain employs TRBV20-1 and TRBJ2-7, with TRBD2 matching 9 bases. This CDR3 is built from 17 residues. V gave up 2 bases and J gave up 0 bases; unmatched junction bases: 11. CDR1 and CDR2 from the germline V gene are DFQATT and SNEGSKA (reference sequence). CDR3 in DNA: TGCAGTGCTAGACCCCCGCGCGGGGGACTAGCCTCCTACGAGCAGTACTTC. Protein sequence: CSARPPRGGLASYEQYF.

This clonotype was recorded many times. This rearrangement joins TRBV11-2 to TRBJ1-5, with a weak D call TRBD1 (5 bases). V shed 3 bases and J shed 7 bases, with 13 bases lying between them. This CDR3 region has 14 residues. CDR1 is SGHAT and CDR2 is FQNNGV in the germline V gene. CDR3 nucleotide sequence: TGTGCCAGCAGCTTGGGTCAGGGTTTCCAGCCCCAGCATTTT. Translated, it gives CASSLGQGFQPQHF.

This clonotype has at least ten counts. The chain joins TRBV20-1 to TRBJ2-5; D is possibly TRBD2 (6 bases). From germline, CDR1 is DFQATT and CDR2 SNEGSKA (reference sequence). The germline V and J ends were trimmed by 6 bases and 4 bases, with 15 bases remaining between them. CDR3 length: 13 amino acids. CDR3 protein: CSASIGRLETQYF. The DNA of the CDR3 is TGCAGTGCATCCATAGGGAGGTTAGAGACCCAGTACTTC.

This clonotype has at least ten counts. The chain has TRBV20-1 and TRBJ1-5; the D gene is possibly TRBD1 (5 bases). The CDR3 is 13 residues long. Trimming stripped 5 bases from V and 3 bases from J, with 11 bases between. Per the germline V gene, CDR1 is DFQATT and CDR2 is SNEGSKA (reference sequence). The CDR3 region is CSAWGSDNQPQHF. The CDR3 DNA is TGCAGTGCTTGGGGGTCGGACAATCAGCCCCAGCATTTT.

The table lists this clonotype with many counts. The chain recombines TRBV11-1 with TRBJ2-7; 10 positions agree with TRBD2. J gave up 7 bases and V 5 bases, and 11 bases lay outside the gene matches. Germline V gives CDR1 SGHAT, CDR2 FQDESV (reference sequence). The CDR3 is 15 amino acids. The CDR3 bases are TGTGCCAGCAGCCAACGGACTAGCGGCGTCGGGGAGCAGTACTTC. Amino acid sequence: CASSQRTSGVGEQYF.

V gene TRBV3-1 combines with J gene TRBJ1-5; the D is unclear. Trimming stripped 0 bases from V and 0 bases from J, with 6 bases between. The CDR3 runs to 15 residues. The germline CDR1 and CDR2 sequences are LGHDT and YNNKEL (reference sequence). The CDR3 loop is CASSQDMSSNQPQHF. DNA for the CDR3: TGTGCCAGCAGCCAAGATATGAGTAGCAATCAGCCCCAGCATTTT. The whole variable domain, remainder taken from reference TRBV3-1 and TRBJ1-5, is DTAVSQTPKYLVTQMGNDKSIKCEQNLGHDTMYWYKQDSKKFLKIMFSYNNKELIINETVPNRFSPKSPDKAHLNLHINSLELGDSAVYFCASSQDMSSNQPQHFGDGTRLSIL.

As concerns this clonotype: A much larger clone lies one base from this, so it may be a read error. The missing conserved phenylalanine or tryptophan at the end of this CDR3 makes a read error likely. The chain carries TRBV12-3 or TRBV12-4 and TRBJ2-2; no clear D. Trimming removed 3 bases from V and 6 bases from J, with 5 bases in between. The CDR3 loop spans 12 amino acids. In nucleotides, the CDR3 is TGTGCCAGCAGTTTTTTACCCGGGGAGCTGTTTTTG. As protein: CASSFLPGELFL.

This clonotype showed up many times. An end of the junction does not agree with germline; a read error may underlie this. The chain joins TRBV20-1 to TRBJ2-4, with TRBD2 matching 7 bases. Germline lookup yields CDR1 DFQATT and CDR2 SNEGSKA (reference sequence). CDR3 length equals 16 residues. The CDR3 DNA is TGCAGTGCTAGGCCGTCTAGCGGTCTAGCCAAAAACATTAAGTACTTC. It codes for CSARPSSGLAKNIKYF.

The chain uses TRBV5-1 and TRBJ2-7; TRBD1 might be the D (5 bases). The germline CDR1 and CDR2 sequences are SGHRS and YFSETQ. V lost 2 bases and J 5 bases, leaving 11 bases between the germline ends. CDR3 length: 13 amino acids. The DNA for the CDR3 is TGCGCCAGCAGCTTAACAGGAAGGAACGAGCAGTACTTC. Translated: CASSLTGRNEQYF. The whole variable domain, filled in from reference TRBV5-1 and TRBJ2-7, reads KAGVTQTPRYLIKTRGQQVTLSCSPISGHRSVSWYQQTPGQGLQFLFEYFSETQRNKGNFPGRFSGRQFSNSRSEMNVSTLELGDSALYLCASSLTGRNEQYFGPGTRLTVT.

This clonotype occurred many times. A clone one base away is much larger, so this may be a read error. V and J are TRBV6-2 or TRBV6-3 and TRBJ1-1; 9 positions match TRBD1. The CDR3 loop spans 15 amino acids. The germline gives CDR1 MNHEY, CDR2 SVGEGT. With 2 bases clipped from V and 8 bases from J, the junction kept 9 bases outside the gene matches. Here the CDR3 DNA reads TGTGCCAGCAGTTACCCCTCTACAGGGGGCGAGGAAGCTTTCTTT. This codes for CASSYPSTGGEEAFF.